This T cell receptor (beta chain) was identified during a study of T cells in Graves' hyperthyroidism and ophthalmopathy. About the research overall: Peripheral blood was taken when the disease was first diagnosed, before any treatment began.

When ophthalmopathy did not progress within 18 months, Graves' hyperthyroidism was considered stable. The patients, who ranged from 18 to 65 in age, presented with newly diagnosed hyperthyroidism lasting under 2 months. Amplification yielded TCR beta CDR3 regions, with RNA transcripts as the source. During a first-round RT-PCR of the TCR CDR3, the HTBI primer set was used. TCRdb fed the multiplex PCR reads into MiXCR, producing one record per CDR3 protein. The sample yields 300,000 to 350,000 distinct CDR3 sequences, roughly 15% seen once. The junction had 11 bases not matched to a gene; V was cut back by 0 bases and J by 5 bases. CDR3 size: 18 residues. CDR1 DFQATT and CDR2 SNEGSKA come from the germline V gene (reference sequence).

J is TRBJ2-2 and V is TRBV20-1, with TRBD2 identical over 11 bases. This clonotype originated in a man aged 30 to 45 with Graves' hyperthyroidism. The sample consisted of blood. The CDR3 reads CSARDGGLAVVRTGELFF. The DNA of the CDR3 is TGCAGTGCTAGAGATGGGGGACTAGCGGTGGTAAGGACCGGGGAGCTGTTTTTT.